This T cell receptor (beta chain) derives from a study of CXCR3-negative and CXCR3-positive naive CD8 T cells. Notes on the study in general: TRB CDR3s were more hydrophobic in CXCR3-positive than in CXCR3-negative naive cells.

Of note for this clonotype: Its antigen is unidentified.

Carrying UMI labels, the TRB cDNA libraries were prepared through 5' RACE. With the 5' RACE reads reprocessed, TCRdb shows one record per CDR3 protein and no DNA. The table gives about 89,000 distinct CDR3 sequences; the top ten clones make up almost 0.55% of it. The CDR3 is made up of 13 amino acids. Per the germline V gene, CDR1 is SQVTM and CDR2 is ANQGSEA. This TCR was sampled from a human donor in good health. Some clones in this sample may be carry-over from other donors' samples. The sequenced sample was naive CXCR3+ CD8+ T cells from blood. As for subset: CD45RO-CCR7+CD27+CD95- naive CD8+ T cells expressing CXCR3 (TNR3+). The gene calls are TRBV29-1 and TRBJ2-7; TCRdb picks TRBD2, but there is no DNA to check that call. CDR3 in amino acids: CSVESSGGYEQYF.